Shown below are 24 T cell receptor beta chains from a single sample sequenced in a study of blood T cell repertoires in COVID-19. The protocol was immunoSEQ multiplex PCR, while the TCRdb copy is restricted to in-frame clones and leaves out a portion. The sample lists 150,000 or so clones; about nine tenths were seen once. Sequenced sample: peripheral blood. These receptors all come from a woman aged 70-85 years with COVID-19, enrolled during active disease.

V gene TRBV5-6 combines with J gene TRBJ1-2; 8 bases are a match to TRBD1. J lost 2 bases, V lost 3 bases, and 0 bases had no gene match. The germline V gene encodes CDR1 SGHDT and CDR2 YYEEEE. The CDR3 is 13 amino acids. CDR3 sequence (DNA): TGTGCCAGCAGCTGGGACAGGAACTATGGCTACACCTTC. Translating it yields CASSWDRNYGYTF.

The chain employs TRBV6-1 and TRBJ1-3; D is ambiguous. The V gene's germline CDR1 is MNHNS and CDR2 SASEGT. This CDR3 is built from 15 residues. The germline V and J ends were trimmed by 0 bases and 2 bases, with 8 bases remaining between them. CDR3 amino acids: CASSEAGGPGNTIYF. The CDR3 DNA follows: TGTGCCAGCAGTGAAGCAGGAGGGCCTGGAAACACCATATATTTT.

The chain joins TRBV10-3 to TRBJ2-3, with D tentatively TRBD2 (6 bases). The germline gives CDR1 ENHRY, CDR2 SYGVKD. With 8 bases removed from V and 0 bases from J, the gap between germline ends came to 9 bases. The CDR3 sequence is 13 residues long. CDR3 amino acids: CAIRDSSTDTQYF. CDR3 coding DNA: TGTGCCATCCGGGACTCGAGCACAGATACGCAGTATTTT.

The rearrangement uses TRBV2 and TRBJ1-2; 9 positions match TRBD1. The trim removed 7 bases at V and 4 bases at J, leaving 7 bases unmatched. CDR3 length: 14 amino acids. From germline, CDR1 is SNHLY and CDR2 FYNNEI. This CDR3 reads CASTTGGAFYGYTF. The DNA for the CDR3 is TGTGCCAGCACCACAGGGGGCGCGTTCTATGGCTACACCTTC.

This clone occurred a few times. This chain joins TRBV28 and TRBJ2-3, with D perhaps TRBD2 (6 bases). V was pared by 6 bases and J by 2 bases, with 12 bases between. Germline lookup yields CDR1 MDHEN and CDR2 SYDVKM. This CDR3 has 14 residues. This CDR3 reads CASRIRGLTDTQYF. The CDR3 DNA sequence: TGTGCCAGCAGAATTAGGGGACTCACAGATACGCAGTATTTT.

The V gene is TRBV5-1, the J gene TRBJ1-4; 8 nucleotides line up with TRBD1. Germline assignment: CDR1 SGHRS and CDR2 YFSETQ. Losses at the gene ends were 3 bases for V and 8 bases for J; bases not matched to a gene: 3. The CDR3 spans 13 residues. The CDR3 sequence is CASSSGQAEKLFF. The CDR3 nucleotides read TGCGCCAGCAGCTCGGGACAGGCCGAAAAACTGTTTTTT.

The rearrangement links TRBV6-5 to TRBJ1-2; tentative D call: TRBD1 (6 bases). V dropped 7 bases and J dropped 8 bases, with 20 bases sitting between them. Germline assignment: CDR1 MNHEY and CDR2 SVGAGI. CDR3 length: 14 residues. In DNA, the CDR3 is TGTGCCAGCACCTTACCGCGGGGGGCCGGGGGCTACACCTTC. Its translation: CASTLPRGAGGYTF.

This clone was seen only once. The V gene is TRBV28, the J gene TRBJ1-3, with D possibly matching TRBD1 (5 bases). This CDR3 has 14 amino acids. The germline gives CDR1 MDHEN, CDR2 SYDVKM. Trimming left V 6 bases short and J 0 bases short, with 9 bases between. In DNA, the CDR3 is TGTGCCAGCAGGGCAGGGCGCTCTGGAAACACCATATATTTT. Translation: CASRAGRSGNTIYF. Filled out from reference TRBV28 and TRBJ1-3, the complete variable domain reads DVKVTQSSRYLVKRTGEKVFLECVQDMDHENMFWYRQDPGLGLRLIYFSYDVKMKEKGDIPEGYSVSREKKERFSLILESASTNQTSMYLCASRAGRSGNTIYFGEGSWLTVV.

This clone is a singleton in its sample. The chain is built from TRBV5-1 and TRBJ1-6, with TRBD1 identical over 12 bases. Looked up from germline, CDR1 is SGHRS and CDR2 is YFSETQ. After removal of 1 base from V and 8 bases from J, the junction contained 4 bases not matched to a gene. The CDR3 runs to 16 residues. The CDR3 protein is CASSLTRDRGHSPLHF. The CDR3 nucleotides read TGCGCCAGCAGCTTGACCCGGGACAGGGGGCATTCACCCCTCCACTTT.

The rearrangement links TRBV6-4 to TRBJ2-2, with 10 bases lining up with TRBD2. Germline lookup yields CDR1 MRHNA and CDR2 SNTAGT. The CDR3 is 17 amino acids. J was trimmed by 4 bases and V by 4 bases; bases with no gene match: 9. This CDR3 reads CASSALAGAPVTGELFF. CDR3 sequence (DNA): TGTGCCAGCAGTGCCCTAGCGGGGGCCCCCGTCACCGGGGAGCTGTTTTTT.

The chain has TRBV5-8 and TRBJ2-1; 10 bases line up with TRBD1. The CDR3 runs 18 residues. Germline V lookup: CDR1 SGHTS, CDR2 YDEGEE. The ends lost 0 bases at V and 4 bases at J; junction bases unmatched: 10. The CDR3 sequence: CASSLEGTGDPGYNEQFF. CDR3 in DNA: TGTGCCAGCAGCTTGGAGGGGACAGGGGACCCTGGGTACAATGAGCAGTTCTTC.

The rearrangement joins TRBV18 to TRBJ1-4; TRBD1 aligns across 7 bases. Germline lookup yields CDR1 KGHSH and CDR2 LQKENI. J was trimmed by 2 bases and V by 4 bases; bases with no gene match: 4. The CDR3 contains 15 residues. CDR3 sequence: CASSRMTGTNEKLFF. Written as DNA, the CDR3 is TGTGCCAGCTCACGGATGACAGGGACTAATGAAAAACTGTTTTTT.

The genes are TRBV5-1 and TRBJ1-3; no clear D gene. Germline-derived CDR1 and CDR2 are SGHRS and YFSETQ. The ends were cut back, 4 bases at V and 0 bases at J, with 8 bases in the middle. This CDR3 spans 14 amino acids. CDR3 region: CASSTVSSGNTIYF. The DNA for the CDR3 is TGCGCCAGCAGCACAGTTAGCTCTGGAAACACCATATATTTT.

This chain uses TRBV7-2 with TRBJ2-2; D is possibly TRBD1 (6 bases). The ends were cut back, 3 bases at V and 6 bases at J, with 11 bases in the middle. Germline assignment: CDR1 SGHTA and CDR2 FQGNSA. This CDR3 has 14 amino acids. For the CDR3, the DNA is TGTGCCAGCAGCTTCCCACAGGGCCCCGGGGAGCTGTTTTTT. Its translation is CASSFPQGPGELFF.

The chain uses TRBV7-8 and TRBJ2-5; 7 nucleotides align to TRBD2. This CDR3 contains 14 residues. Germline lookup yields CDR1 SGHVS and CDR2 FQNEAQ. The junction had 10 bases not matched to a gene; V was cut back by 5 bases and J by 7 bases. This chain's CDR3 is CASSPTSVRGTQYF. CDR3 DNA: TGTGCCAGCAGCCCAACTAGCGTCCGAGGGACCCAGTACTTC.

The chain is built from TRBV28 and TRBJ2-1, with D unclear. The CDR3 length is 11 residues. Germline V CDR1 and CDR2: MDHEN, SYDVKM. V lost 6 bases, J lost 6 bases, and 6 bases lay in between. For the CDR3, the DNA is TGTGCCAGCAGGATGCGCAATGAGCAGTTCTTC. Its translation is CASRMRNEQFF.

This rearrangement joins TRBV7-9 to TRBJ1-1, with 7 bases identical to TRBD1. Losses at the gene ends were 5 bases for V and 11 bases for J; bases not matched to a gene: 11. Germline lookup yields CDR1 SEHNR and CDR2 FQNEAQ (reference sequence). The CDR3 is 13 residues long. The CDR3 nucleotides are TGTGCCAGCAGCCTCTCACAGGGGAAGTCGGCTTTCTTT. Protein sequence: CASSLSQGKSAFF.

In nucleotides, the CDR3 is TGTGCCAGCAGCCGTCGGGGGAGCATCGTCGATGGCTACACCTTC. As protein: CASSRRGSIVDGYTF. V is TRBV5-5 and J is TRBJ1-2; D might be TRBD1 (5 bases). The germline CDR1 and CDR2 sequences are SGHKS and YYEKEE (reference sequence). This CDR3 contains 15 residues. The V gene lost 4 bases and the J gene lost 6 bases, with 19 bases spanning the gap.

The rearrangement uses TRBV18 and TRBJ2-5; 10 nucleotides align to TRBD2. This CDR3 is built from 16 residues. Germline CDR1 and CDR2: KGHSH and LQKENI. V shed 1 base and J 4 bases; nucleotides not matched to a gene: 6. CDR3 DNA: TGTGCCAGCTCACCACTGCTAGCGGGGGCTGGAGAGACCCAGTACTTC. It codes for CASSPLLAGAGETQYF.

The V call is TRBV19, the J call TRBJ1-5, with unresolved D. Germline loops: CDR1 LNHDA, CDR2 SQIVND (reference sequence). Trimming removed 3 bases at V and 6 bases at J, with 9 bases between. The CDR3 length is 13 residues. This CDR3 is CASSIGGSQPQHF. The CDR3 nucleotides read TGTGCCAGTAGTATCGGAGGGTCTCAGCCCCAGCATTTT.

The genes are TRBV3-1 (or the pseudogene TRBV3-2) and TRBJ1-6, with D possibly being TRBD1 (5 bases). V was clipped by 4 bases and J by 10 bases, with 17 bases between them. This CDR3 comprises 15 residues. CDR1 and CDR2 from the germline V gene are LGHDT and YNNKEL (reference sequence). CDR3 loop: CASSPQELLGSPLHF. The CDR3 DNA reads as TGTGCCAGCAGCCCACAGGAACTCCTCGGGTCACCCCTCCACTTT.

The V call is TRBV9, the J call TRBJ1-2; 7 bases are shared with TRBD1. The CDR3 contains 15 residues. The junction had 12 bases not matched to a gene; V was cut back by 3 bases and J by 7 bases. CDR1 is SGDLS and CDR2 is YYNGEE in the germline V gene. CDR3 in amino acids: CASSAEGQRTVGYTF. In DNA form, the CDR3 reads TGTGCCAGCAGCGCAGAGGGACAGCGTACGGTTGGCTACACCTTC.

This sequence joins TRBV5-4 and TRBJ2-3, with 8 nucleotides matching TRBD1. Germline CDR1 and CDR2: SGHNT and YYREEE (reference sequence). V was pared by 4 bases and J by 1 base, with 5 bases of the junction left unmatched. The CDR3 has 15 amino acids. CDR3 bases: TGTGCCAGCAGCCCAAGGGACAGGCGCACAGATACGCAGTATTTT. This sequence encodes CASSPRDRRTDTQYF.

Comments on this clone: Other DNA sequences in the sample encode the same CDR3. V gene TRBV5-4 combines with J gene TRBJ1-2, with D perhaps matching TRBD1 (6 bases). V was cut by 0 bases and J by 0 bases, with 6 bases left in between. The germline V gene encodes CDR1 SGHNT and CDR2 YYREEE (reference sequence). This CDR3 region has 14 residues. The CDR3 sequence is CASSLEGANYGYTF. The CDR3 nucleotides read TGTGCCAGCAGCTTGGAGGGGGCTAACTATGGCTACACCTTC.